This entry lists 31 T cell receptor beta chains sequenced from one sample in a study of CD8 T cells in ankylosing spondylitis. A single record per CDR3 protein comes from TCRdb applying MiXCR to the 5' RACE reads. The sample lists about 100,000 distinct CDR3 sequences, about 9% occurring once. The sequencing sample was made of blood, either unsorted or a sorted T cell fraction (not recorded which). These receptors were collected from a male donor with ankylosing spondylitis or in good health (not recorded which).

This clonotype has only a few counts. The CDR3 reads CASSLYGGYTSTDTQYF. The CDR3 nucleotides read TGTGCCAGCAGTTTATATGGGGGGTATACTAGCACAGATACGCAGTATTTT. The chain combines TRBV27 with TRBJ2-3; D might be TRBD2 (6 bases). The ends were cut back, 1 base at V and 0 bases at J, with 14 bases in the middle. The CDR3 is 17 amino acids. Looked up from germline, CDR1 is MNHEY and CDR2 is SMNVEV (reference sequence).

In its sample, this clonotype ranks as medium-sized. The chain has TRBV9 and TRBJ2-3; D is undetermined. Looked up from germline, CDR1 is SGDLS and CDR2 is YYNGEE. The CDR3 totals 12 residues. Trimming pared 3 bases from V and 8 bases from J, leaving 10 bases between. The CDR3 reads CASSAIAPTQYF. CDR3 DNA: TGTGCCAGCAGCGCCATCGCCCCTACGCAGTATTTT.

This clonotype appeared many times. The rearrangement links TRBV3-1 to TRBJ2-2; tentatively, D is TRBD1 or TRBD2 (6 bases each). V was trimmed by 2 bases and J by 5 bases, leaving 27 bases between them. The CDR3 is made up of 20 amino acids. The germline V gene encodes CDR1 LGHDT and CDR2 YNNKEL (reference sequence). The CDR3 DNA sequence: TGTGCCAGCAGCCAAAGGTCGGTGGGGGGCCCAACCTTTAGAACCGGGGAGCTGTTTTTT. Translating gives CASSQRSVGGPTFRTGELFF.

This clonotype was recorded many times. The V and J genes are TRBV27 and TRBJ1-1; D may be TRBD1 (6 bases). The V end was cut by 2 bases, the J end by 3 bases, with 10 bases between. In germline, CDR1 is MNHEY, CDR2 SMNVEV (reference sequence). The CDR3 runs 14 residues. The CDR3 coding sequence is TGTGCCAGCAGTTTAAGACAGGTTGACACTGAAGCTTTCTTT. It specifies CASSLRQVDTEAFF.

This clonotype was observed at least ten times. CDR3 loop: CASSGTVSNYEQYF. The DNA of the CDR3 is TGTGCCAGCAGCGGGACGGTTTCTAACTACGAGCAGTACTTC. V gene TRBV5-5 combines with J gene TRBJ2-7; D tentatively fits TRBD1 or TRBD2 (5 bases each). The V and J ends lost 4 bases and 3 bases respectively, with 14 bases between them. This CDR3 region has 14 residues. Germline lookup yields CDR1 SGHKS and CDR2 YYEKEE (reference sequence).

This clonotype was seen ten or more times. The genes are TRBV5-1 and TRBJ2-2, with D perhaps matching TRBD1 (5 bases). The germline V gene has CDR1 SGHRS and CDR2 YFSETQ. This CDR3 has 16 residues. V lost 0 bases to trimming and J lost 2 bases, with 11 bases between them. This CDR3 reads CASSLAQGPNTGELFF. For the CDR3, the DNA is TGCGCCAGCAGCTTGGCCCAGGGCCCCAACACCGGGGAGCTGTTTTTT.

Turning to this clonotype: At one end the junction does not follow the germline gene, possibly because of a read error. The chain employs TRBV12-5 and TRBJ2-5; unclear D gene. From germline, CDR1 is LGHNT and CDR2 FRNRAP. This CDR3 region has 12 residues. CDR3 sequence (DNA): TGTGATAGTGGTTTGCAGTCTTGGGGCCAGTACTTC. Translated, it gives CDSGLQSWGQYF. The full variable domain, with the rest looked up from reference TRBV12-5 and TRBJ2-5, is DARVTQTPRHKVTEMGQEVTMRCQPILGHNTVFWYRQTMMQGLELLAYFRNRAPLDDSGMPKDRFSAEMPDATLATLKIQPSEPRDSAVYFCDSGLQSWGQYFGPGTRLLVL.

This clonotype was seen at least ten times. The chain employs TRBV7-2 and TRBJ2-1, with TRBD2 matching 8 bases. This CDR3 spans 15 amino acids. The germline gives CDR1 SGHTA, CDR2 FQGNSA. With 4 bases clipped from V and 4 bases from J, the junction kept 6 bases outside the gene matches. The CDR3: CASSSGGAQYNEQFF. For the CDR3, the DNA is TGTGCCAGCAGCTCGGGGGGGGCGCAGTACAATGAGCAGTTCTTC.

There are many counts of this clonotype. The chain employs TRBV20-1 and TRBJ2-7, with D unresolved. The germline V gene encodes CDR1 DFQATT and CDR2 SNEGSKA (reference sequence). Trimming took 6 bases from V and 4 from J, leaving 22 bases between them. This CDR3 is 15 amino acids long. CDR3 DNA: TGCAGTGCGCGGAGCTCCAAAAACCCTTCTTACGAGCAGTACTTC. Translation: CSARSSKNPSYEQYF.

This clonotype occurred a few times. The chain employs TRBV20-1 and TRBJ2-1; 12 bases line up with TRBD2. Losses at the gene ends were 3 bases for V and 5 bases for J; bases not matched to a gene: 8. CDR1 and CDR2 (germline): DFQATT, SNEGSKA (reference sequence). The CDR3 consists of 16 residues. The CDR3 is CSARAGLAGSNNEQFF. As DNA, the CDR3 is TGCAGTGCTAGGGCCGGACTAGCGGGGAGTAACAATGAGCAGTTCTTC.

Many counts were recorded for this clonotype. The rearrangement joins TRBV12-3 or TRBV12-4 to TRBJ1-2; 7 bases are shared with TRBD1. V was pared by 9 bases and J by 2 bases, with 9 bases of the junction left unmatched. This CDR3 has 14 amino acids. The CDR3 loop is CARPGDRTNYGYTF. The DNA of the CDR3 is TGTGCCAGGCCCGGGGACAGAACCAACTATGGCTACACCTTC.

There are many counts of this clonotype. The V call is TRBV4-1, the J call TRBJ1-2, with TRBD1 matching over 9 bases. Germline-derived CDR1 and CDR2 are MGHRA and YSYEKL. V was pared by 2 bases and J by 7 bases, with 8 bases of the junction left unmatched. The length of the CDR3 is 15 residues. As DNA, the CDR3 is TGCGCCAGCAGCCAACCCACAGGGGGCGGATTTGGCTACACCTTC. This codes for CASSQPTGGGFGYTF.

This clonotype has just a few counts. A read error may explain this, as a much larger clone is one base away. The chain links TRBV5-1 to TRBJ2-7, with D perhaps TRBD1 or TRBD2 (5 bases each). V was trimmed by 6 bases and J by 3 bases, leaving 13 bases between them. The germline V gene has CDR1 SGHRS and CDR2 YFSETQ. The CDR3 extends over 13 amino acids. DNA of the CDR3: TGCGCCAGCAACCTCGGGGCACACTACGAGCAGTACTTC. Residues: CASNLGAHYEQYF.

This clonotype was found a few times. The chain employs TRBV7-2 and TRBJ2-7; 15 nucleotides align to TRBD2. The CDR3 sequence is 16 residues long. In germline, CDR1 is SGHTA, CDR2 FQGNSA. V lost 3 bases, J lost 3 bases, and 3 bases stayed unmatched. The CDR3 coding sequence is TGTGCCAGCAGCTTCGGACTAGCGGGGGGGCTCTACGAGCAGTACTTC. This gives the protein CASSFGLAGGLYEQYF.

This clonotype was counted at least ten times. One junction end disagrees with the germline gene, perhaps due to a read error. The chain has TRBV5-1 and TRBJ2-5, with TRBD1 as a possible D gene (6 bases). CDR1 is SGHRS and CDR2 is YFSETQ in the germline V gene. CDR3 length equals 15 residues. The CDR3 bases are TGCGCCACCAGCCTGGACAGCTATTCGAAAGAGACCCAGTACTTC. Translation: CATSLDSYSKETQYF.

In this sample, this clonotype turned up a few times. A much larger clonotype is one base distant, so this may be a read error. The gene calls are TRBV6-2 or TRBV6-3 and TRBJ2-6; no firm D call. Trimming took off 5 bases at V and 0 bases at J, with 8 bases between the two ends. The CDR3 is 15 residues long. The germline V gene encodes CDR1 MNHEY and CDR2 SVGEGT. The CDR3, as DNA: TGTGCCAGCAGTCGTTACAGCTCTGGGGCCAACGTCCTGACTTTC. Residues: CASSRYSSGANVLTF.

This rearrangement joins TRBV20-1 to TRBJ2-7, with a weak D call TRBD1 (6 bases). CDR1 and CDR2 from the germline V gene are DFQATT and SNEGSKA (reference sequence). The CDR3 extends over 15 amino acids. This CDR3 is CFARDRAGVGYEQYF. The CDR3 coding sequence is TGCTTTGCTAGAGATAGGGCAGGGGTTGGGTACGAGCAGTACTTC.

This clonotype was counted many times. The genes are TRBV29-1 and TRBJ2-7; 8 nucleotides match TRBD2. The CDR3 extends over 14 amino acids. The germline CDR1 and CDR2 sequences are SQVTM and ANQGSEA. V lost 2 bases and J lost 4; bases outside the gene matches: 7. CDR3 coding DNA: TGCAGCGTTGAACAGCGGGGGACCGAGTACGAGCAGTACTTC. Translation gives CSVEQRGTEYEQYF.

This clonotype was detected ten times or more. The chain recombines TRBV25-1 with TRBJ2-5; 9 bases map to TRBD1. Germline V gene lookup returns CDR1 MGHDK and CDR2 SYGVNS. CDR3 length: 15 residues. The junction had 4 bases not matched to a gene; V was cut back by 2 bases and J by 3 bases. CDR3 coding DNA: TGTGCCAGCAGTGAACCCGGGACAGGGAAAGAGACCCAGTACTTC. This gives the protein CASSEPGTGKETQYF.

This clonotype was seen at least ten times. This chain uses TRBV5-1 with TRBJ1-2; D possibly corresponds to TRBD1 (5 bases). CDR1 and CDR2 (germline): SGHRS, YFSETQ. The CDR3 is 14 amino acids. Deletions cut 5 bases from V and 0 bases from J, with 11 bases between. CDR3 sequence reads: CASSRGLPNYGYTF. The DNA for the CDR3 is TGCGCCAGCAGTAGGGGCCTCCCTAACTATGGCTACACCTTC.

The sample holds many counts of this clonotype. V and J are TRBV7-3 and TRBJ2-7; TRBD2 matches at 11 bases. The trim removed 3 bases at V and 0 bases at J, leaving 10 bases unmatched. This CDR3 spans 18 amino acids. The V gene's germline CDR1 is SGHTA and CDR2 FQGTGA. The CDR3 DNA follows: TGTGCCAGCAGCTTGAATCCTAGCGGGGGGTCTCTCTCCTACGAGCAGTACTTC. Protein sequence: CASSLNPSGGSLSYEQYF.

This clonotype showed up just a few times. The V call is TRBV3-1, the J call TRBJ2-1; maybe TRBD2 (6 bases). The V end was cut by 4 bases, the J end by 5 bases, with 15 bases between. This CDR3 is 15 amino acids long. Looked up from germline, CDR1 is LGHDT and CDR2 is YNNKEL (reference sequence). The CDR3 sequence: CASSPTDRLDNEQFF. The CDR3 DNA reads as TGTGCCAGCAGCCCAACCGACAGACTAGACAATGAGCAGTTCTTC.

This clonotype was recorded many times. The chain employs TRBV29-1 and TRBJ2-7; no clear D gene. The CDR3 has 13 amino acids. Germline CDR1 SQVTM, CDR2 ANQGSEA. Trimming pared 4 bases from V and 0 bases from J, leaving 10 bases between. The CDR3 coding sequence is TGCAGCGTTGTAAAAGGGAACTCCTACGAGCAGTACTTC. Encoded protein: CSVVKGNSYEQYF.

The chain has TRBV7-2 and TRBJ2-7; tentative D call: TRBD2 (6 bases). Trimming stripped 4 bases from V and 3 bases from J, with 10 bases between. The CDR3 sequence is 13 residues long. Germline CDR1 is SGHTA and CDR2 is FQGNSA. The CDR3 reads CASSSRRGYEQYF. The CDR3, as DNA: TGTGCCAGCAGCTCCCGGCGGGGCTACGAGCAGTACTTC.

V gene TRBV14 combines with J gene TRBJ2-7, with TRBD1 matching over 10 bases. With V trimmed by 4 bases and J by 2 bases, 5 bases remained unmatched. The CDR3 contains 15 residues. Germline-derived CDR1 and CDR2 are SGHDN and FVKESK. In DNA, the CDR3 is TGTGCCAGCAGCCTCAGACAGGGGGCTGCCTACGAGCAGTACTTC. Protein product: CASSLRQGAAYEQYF.

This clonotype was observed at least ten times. The CDR3 nucleotides are TGTGCCAGCAGCCAACGACAGGGGGGCCACGAGCAGTACTTC. It encodes CASSQRQGGHEQYF. V is TRBV3-1 and J is TRBJ2-7; 9 bases line up with TRBD1. V was pared by 2 bases and J by 5 bases, with 4 bases of the junction left unmatched. Germline V gives CDR1 LGHDT, CDR2 YNNKEL (reference sequence). This CDR3 spans 14 amino acids.

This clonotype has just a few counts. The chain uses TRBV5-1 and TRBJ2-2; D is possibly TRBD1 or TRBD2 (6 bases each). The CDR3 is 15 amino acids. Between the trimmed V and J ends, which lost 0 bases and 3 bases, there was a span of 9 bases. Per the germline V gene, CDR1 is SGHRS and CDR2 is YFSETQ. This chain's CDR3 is CASSLERGDTGELFF. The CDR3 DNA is TGCGCCAGCAGCTTGGAAAGGGGGGACACCGGGGAGCTGTTTTTT.

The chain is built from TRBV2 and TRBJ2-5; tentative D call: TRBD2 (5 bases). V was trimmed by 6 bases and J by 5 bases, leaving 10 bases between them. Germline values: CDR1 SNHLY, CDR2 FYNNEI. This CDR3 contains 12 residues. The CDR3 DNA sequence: TGTGCCAGCAGGGCGGACTGGGAGACCCAGTACTTC. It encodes CASRADWETQYF. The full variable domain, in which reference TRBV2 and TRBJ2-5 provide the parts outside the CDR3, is EPEVTQTPSHQVTQMGQEVILRCVPISNHLYFYWYRQILGQKVEFLVSFYNNEISEKSEIFDDQFSVERPDGSNFTLKIRSTKLEDSAMYFCASRADWETQYFGPGTRLLVL.

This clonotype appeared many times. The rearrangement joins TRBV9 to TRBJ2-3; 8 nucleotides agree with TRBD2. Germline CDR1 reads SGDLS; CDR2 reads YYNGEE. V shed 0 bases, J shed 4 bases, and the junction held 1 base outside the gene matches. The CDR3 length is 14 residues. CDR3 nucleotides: TGTGCCAGCAGCGTAGGAGCGGGGGCAGATACGCAGTATTTT. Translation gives CASSVGAGADTQYF.

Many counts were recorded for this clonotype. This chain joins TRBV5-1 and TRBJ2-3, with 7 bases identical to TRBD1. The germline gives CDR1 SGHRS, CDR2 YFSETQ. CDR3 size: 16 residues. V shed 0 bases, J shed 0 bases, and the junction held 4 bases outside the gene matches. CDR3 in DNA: TGCGCCAGCAGCTTGGAGGGGGCCACTAGCACAGATACGCAGTATTTT. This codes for CASSLEGATSTDTQYF.

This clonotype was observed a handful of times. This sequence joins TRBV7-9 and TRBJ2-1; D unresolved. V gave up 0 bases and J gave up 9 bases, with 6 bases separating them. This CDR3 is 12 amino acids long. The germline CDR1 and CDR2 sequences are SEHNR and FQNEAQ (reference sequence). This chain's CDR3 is CASSLALTEQFF. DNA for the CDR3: TGTGCCAGCAGCTTAGCACTGACTGAGCAGTTCTTC.